This record covers a single T cell receptor beta chain. The data derive from a study of cytomegalovirus exposure and HLA in healthy donors. The PCR employed 60 Vbeta primers together with 13 Jbeta primers. Profiled with immunoSEQ multiplex PCR; TCRdb holds only in-frame clones, not every one. In the table there are some 100,000 clones, over 65% of which are singletons. There are 15 residues in the CDR3. Germline CDR1 SGHTA, CDR2 FQGTGA. Trimming took 1 base from V and 4 from J, leaving 13 bases between them. This clonotype originated in a woman between 45 and 65 years old in good health and CMV-seropositive. The V gene is TRBV7-3, the J gene TRBJ1-1, with D perhaps TRBD1 (6 bases). Sequencing input: PBMCs. CDR3 residues: CASSLNAGVSTEAFF. The CDR3 bases are TGTGCCAGCAGCTTAAACGCAGGGGTGAGCACTGAAGCTTTCTTT.